The 21 T cell receptor beta chains below come from one sample, sequenced in a study of vaccination and CD4 T cells after COVID-19. Treatment given: roughly ten-day PBMC culture with coronavirus spike peptide pools or control peptides (ViraFEST assay). Antigens for these TCRs are unknown. With the Oncomine TCR Beta short-read assay, DNA from cultured CD4+ T cells was sequenced. TCRdb reanalysed the PCR reads using MiXCR and keeps one entry per CDR3 protein. In the table there are about 19,000 distinct CDR3 sequences, around 50% of which are singletons. Sequences were obtained from CD4+ T cells from blood, cultured in vitro. All receptors come from a human donor who had recovered from COVID-19.

The chain has TRBV2 and TRBJ2-3, with D possibly matching TRBD1 (5 bases). This CDR3 region has 15 residues. Germline loops: CDR1 SNHLY, CDR2 FYNNEI. Trimming removed 4 bases at V and 2 bases at J, with 13 bases between. CDR3 protein: CASSVETASTDTQYF. The CDR3 DNA follows: TGTGCCAGCAGTGTGGAGACAGCGTCCACAGATACGCAGTATTTT.

V usage is TRBV12-3 or TRBV12-4 and J usage is TRBJ2-6; D is uncertain. With 2 bases removed from V and 2 bases from J, the gap between germline ends came to 10 bases. The CDR3 totals 16 residues. DNA for the CDR3: TGTGCCAGCAGTTTAAGCTCGCAGCCTGGGGCCAACGTCCTGACTTTC. This sequence encodes CASSLSSQPGANVLTF.

The chain carries TRBV12-3 or TRBV12-4 and TRBJ2-2, with 8 bases aligning to TRBD1. Trimming took 8 bases from V and 7 from J; bases not matched to a gene: 6. The CDR3 runs to 13 residues. The CDR3 bases are TGTGCCAGCCAGACAGGGGCGGTCGGGGAGCTGTTTTTT. Translated: CASQTGAVGELFF.

The rearrangement links TRBV18 to TRBJ2-7; D not certain. V was clipped by 6 bases and J by 0 bases, with 6 bases between them. This CDR3 contains 12 residues. Germline assignment: CDR1 KGHSH and CDR2 LQKENI. CDR3 sequence: CASSLSSYEQYF. CDR3 nucleotides: TGTGCCAGCTCGCTTAGCTCCTACGAGCAGTACTTC.

This clonotype was seen more than once but under ten times. V usage is TRBV20-1 and J usage is TRBJ2-3; D gene ambiguous. Trimming cost V 5 bases and J 7 bases, with 10 bases left between them. Germline CDR1 is DFQATT and CDR2 is SNEGSKA (reference sequence). The CDR3 loop spans 11 amino acids. As DNA, the CDR3 is TGCAGTGCTCGAAGTGATAATACGCAGTATTTT. Encoded protein: CSARSDNTQYF.

The chain uses TRBV27 and TRBJ2-7; the D gene is possibly TRBD1 (6 bases). The CDR3 contains 12 residues. Germline assignment: CDR1 MNHEY and CDR2 SMNVEV (reference sequence). The V end was cut by 8 bases, the J end by 6 bases, with 14 bases between. The CDR3 protein is CASSQGLREQYF. The CDR3 DNA is TGTGCCAGCTCACAGGGTTTGCGCGAGCAGTACTTC.

The CDR3 sequence is CAWSTGSLGNQPQHF. CDR3 nucleotide sequence: TGTGCCTGGAGCACGGGCAGCCTGGGCAATCAGCCCCAGCATTTT. This chain uses TRBV30 with TRBJ1-5, with D unclear. V was cut by 3 bases and J by 2 bases, with 14 bases left in between. CDR1 and CDR2 from the germline V gene are GTSNPN and SVGIG (reference sequence). The length of the CDR3 is 15 residues.

This clonotype has just a few counts. The chain uses TRBV15 and TRBJ1-1; 7 bases are shared with TRBD1. V was clipped by 0 bases and J by 7 bases; unmatched bases: 8. Germline CDR1 and CDR2: LNHNV and YYDKDF (reference sequence). CDR3 length: 15 amino acids. This chain's CDR3 is CATSRDQGGLDEAFF. The CDR3 DNA reads as TGTGCCACCAGCAGAGACCAGGGGGGGCTAGATGAAGCTTTCTTT. The whole variable domain, remainder taken from reference TRBV15 and TRBJ1-1, is DAMVIQNPRYQVTQFGKPVTLSCSQTLNHNVMYWYQQKSSQAPKLLFHYYDKDFNNEADTPDNFQSRRPNTSFCFLDIRSPGLGDTAMYLCATSRDQGGLDEAFFGQGTRLTVV.

The V and J genes are TRBV11-2 and TRBJ2-7; a weak D match, TRBD2 (5 bases). CDR3 length: 15 residues. The V gene lost 5 bases and the J gene lost 5 bases, with 19 bases spanning the gap. Germline CDR1 is SGHAT and CDR2 is FQNNGV. The CDR3: CASSPKRRIGHEQYF. The DNA for the CDR3 is TGTGCCAGCAGCCCCAAGCGGAGAATAGGTCACGAGCAGTACTTC.

The chain recombines TRBV5-4 with TRBJ1-2, with a possible D match to TRBD1 (5 bases). Germline V CDR1 and CDR2: SGHNT, YYREEE (reference sequence). CDR3 length: 13 residues. Trimming stripped 4 bases from V and 6 bases from J, with 13 bases between. The CDR3 DNA follows: TGTGCCAGCAGCCCAAGAGACAGCCATGGCTACACCTTC. Translation gives CASSPRDSHGYTF.

The chain combines TRBV7-9 with TRBJ1-2, with TRBD1 matching 8 bases. Germline CDR1 is SEHNR and CDR2 is FQNEAQ (reference sequence). The CDR3 loop spans 13 amino acids. Trimming removed 5 bases from V and 8 bases from J; junction bases left unmatched: 7. The CDR3 DNA reads as TGTGCCAGCAGCCGCGGACAGGGCGAAGGCTACACCTTC. Amino acid sequence: CASSRGQGEGYTF. Supplemented by reference TRBV7-9 and TRBJ1-2, the full variable domain reads DTGVSQNPRHKITKRGQNVTFRCDPISEHNRLYWYRQTLGQGPEFLTYFQNEAQLEKSRLLSDRFSAERPKGSFSTLEIQRTEQGDSAMYLCASSRGQGEGYTFGSGTRLTVV.

The rearrangement joins TRBV20-1 to TRBJ2-1, with TRBD2 matching over 12 bases. This CDR3 has 14 amino acids. The junction had 7 bases not matched to a gene; V was cut back by 7 bases and J by 6 bases. Germline V CDR1 and CDR2: DFQATT, SNEGSKA (reference sequence). CDR3 residues: CSVPSGRGGNEQFF. The CDR3, as DNA: TGCAGTGTGCCTAGCGGGAGGGGGGGCAATGAGCAGTTCTTC.

This chain connects TRBV20-1 to TRBJ1-4; 8 bases match TRBD1. From germline, CDR1 is DFQATT and CDR2 SNEGSKA (reference sequence). With 3 bases clipped from V and 8 bases from J, the junction kept 2 bases outside the gene matches. The CDR3 sequence is 12 residues long. The CDR3 bases are TGCAGTGCTAGGACAGGGGAAGAAAAACTGTTTTTT. Translation gives CSARTGEEKLFF.

The V gene is TRBV6-1, the J gene TRBJ1-5; TRBD1 agrees at 7 bases. Germline V gene data show CDR1 as MNHNS and CDR2 as SASEGT. This CDR3 has 13 amino acids. Trimming removed 8 bases from V and 1 base from J; junction bases left unmatched: 2. CDR3 sequence (DNA): TGTGCCAGCGGCAGGGGGAGCAATCAGCCCCAGCATTTT. This gives the protein CASGRGSNQPQHF.

This clonotype was seen a few times. This chain connects TRBV4-1 to TRBJ1-6; unclear D gene. This CDR3 is 14 amino acids long. The germline gives CDR1 MGHRA, CDR2 YSYEKL. The ends were cut back, 0 bases at V and 6 bases at J, with 6 bases in the middle. The CDR3 DNA sequence: TGCGCCAGCAGCCAAGAAGTCCGTAATTCACCCCTCCACTTT. Its protein is CASSQEVRNSPLHF.

On this clonotype itself: One end of the junction is discordant with germline, which a read error may explain. The chain has TRBV30 and TRBJ1-1; D perhaps matches TRBD1 (6 bases). The V gene's germline CDR1 is GTSNPN and CDR2 SVGIG (reference sequence). The CDR3 is 16 amino acids. The CDR3 DNA follows: TGTGCCTGGAGTGTAGGGCCCCCTGGAGCGGGGGCTGAAGCTTTATTT. Translation gives CAWSVGPPGAGAEALF. The whole variable domain, remainder taken from reference TRBV30 and TRBJ1-1, is SQTIHQWPATLVQPVGSPLSLECTVEGTSNPNLYWYRQAAGRGLQLLFYSVGIGQISSEVPQNLSASRPQDRQFILSSKKLLLSDSGFYLCAWSVGPPGAGAEALFGQGTRLTVV.

This chain connects TRBV24-1 to TRBJ2-1; unclear D gene. V was trimmed by 5 bases and J by 9 bases, leaving 7 bases between them. The CDR3 sequence is 11 residues long. The V gene's germline CDR1 is KGHDR and CDR2 SFDVKD. DNA for the CDR3: TGTGCCACCAGTGCGGGCGGTGAGCAGTTCTTC. As protein: CATSAGGEQFF.

V and J are TRBV19 and TRBJ2-5; 7 bases map to TRBD1. This CDR3 has 16 amino acids. The V gene end was trimmed by 1 base and the J gene end by 2 bases; junction bases not matched to a gene: 7. The germline V gene has CDR1 LNHDA and CDR2 SQIVND (reference sequence). In DNA form, the CDR3 reads TGTGCCAGTAGTATAGCCGGGACAGCGACTCAAGAGACCCAGTACTTC. It specifies CASSIAGTATQETQYF.

A few counts support this clonotype. The J gene is TRBJ1-5, the V gene TRBV21-1; the table's D call TRBD1 went unverified against the DNA. TRBV21-1 has pseudogene status. CDR3 length: 19 amino acids. The CDR3, as DNA: TGTGCCAGCAGCAAAGGAGACAGGGGGCTCTTTAAGGGCAATCAGCCCCAGCATTTT. It encodes CASSKGDRGLFKGNQPQHF.

V and J are TRBV27 and TRBJ1-2; no reliable D call. Per germline, CDR1 MNHEY and CDR2 SMNVEV (reference sequence). The V end was cut by 4 bases, the J end by 8 bases, with 11 bases between. This CDR3 is 12 amino acids long. The chain's CDR3 is CASSSLRGGYTF. The CDR3 region has the DNA TGTGCCAGCAGTTCCTTACGAGGAGGCTACACCTTC.

A single count supports this clonotype. V is TRBV19 and J is TRBJ2-5; D is uncertain. Germline V gene lookup returns CDR1 LNHDA and CDR2 SQIVND (reference sequence). CDR3 length: 14 amino acids. V lost 2 bases, J lost 6 bases, and 13 bases lay in between. The CDR3 DNA reads as TGTGCCAGTAGTATAACCGGACCCCCCCAGACCCAGTACTTC. It encodes CASSITGPPQTQYF.